The 16 T cell receptor beta chains reported below all come from one sample, sequenced in a study of cytomegalovirus exposure and HLA in healthy donors. PCR amplification relied on 60 Vbeta primers (plus 13 Jbeta primers). Only in-frame clones appear in the TCRdb table, and some are missing; sequencing was by immunoSEQ multiplex PCR. The data show 150,000 to 200,000 clones, 68% seen once. Material: PBMCs. The receptors were sampled from a man over 45 in good health and CMV-seronegative.

This clone was observed a handful of times. V gene TRBV19 combines with J gene TRBJ1-1; TRBD1 aligns across 9 bases. This CDR3 contains 13 residues. Germline CDR1 and CDR2: LNHDA and SQIVND (reference sequence). V lost 7 bases, J lost 8 bases, and 8 bases stayed unmatched. CDR3 sequence (DNA): TGTGCCAGTATCCTCACCGGGACAGGGGAAGCTTTCTTT. Translating gives CASILTGTGEAFF.

This sequence joins TRBV28 and TRBJ2-5, with unresolved D. The CDR3 covers 15 residues. Trimming shortened V by 4 bases and J by 4 bases, and 16 bases separated the two germline ends. Germline V gene data show CDR1 as MDHEN and CDR2 as SYDVKM. The CDR3 region has the DNA TGTGCCAGCAGTTCTCCGATTAGCCTGGGAGAGACCCAGTACTTC. This translates into CASSSPISLGETQYF.

This clone was found a few times. V is TRBV2 and J is TRBJ2-7, with TRBD2 matching 16 bases. The CDR3 consists of 16 residues. Trimming took 8 bases from V and 5 from J; bases not matched to a gene: 9. Germline V CDR1 and CDR2: SNHLY, FYNNEI. Here the CDR3 DNA reads TGTGCCAGCCACCTGGGACTAGCGGGGGGGAACAACGAGCAGTACTTC. It encodes CASHLGLAGGNNEQYF. The variable domain in full, with the rest retrieved from reference TRBV2 and TRBJ2-7, is EPEVTQTPSHQVTQMGQEVILRCVPISNHLYFYWYRQILGQKVEFLVSFYNNEISEKSEIFDDQFSVERPDGSNFTLKIRSTKLEDSAMYFCASHLGLAGGNNEQYFGPGTRLTVT.

V and J are TRBV28 and TRBJ2-3, with D possibly being TRBD1 (6 bases). Looked up from germline, CDR1 is MDHEN and CDR2 is SYDVKM. The length of the CDR3 is 12 residues. Trimming removed 3 bases from V and 6 bases from J, with 7 bases in between. CDR3: CASSLQGDTQYF. The CDR3 nucleotides read TGTGCCAGCAGTTTGCAGGGGGATACGCAGTATTTT. Supplemented by reference TRBV28 and TRBJ2-3, the full variable domain reads DVKVTQSSRYLVKRTGEKVFLECVQDMDHENMFWYRQDPGLGLRLIYFSYDVKMKEKGDIPEGYSVSREKKERFSLILESASTNQTSMYLCASSLQGDTQYFGPGTRLTVL.

This sequence joins TRBV7-9 and TRBJ1-1; the D is unclear. The CDR3 has 16 residues. The ends were cut back, 5 bases at V and 1 base at J, with 17 bases in the middle. Germline loops: CDR1 SEHNR, CDR2 FQNEAQ (reference sequence). Here the CDR3 DNA reads TGTGCCAGCAGCCGCCTCTCCGTCGAGTCGAACACTGAAGCTTTCTTT. Translation: CASSRLSVESNTEAFF.

The gene calls are TRBV7-2 and TRBJ1-1; D remains unclear. V was cut by 3 bases and J by 4 bases, with 12 bases left in between. The germline V gene has CDR1 SGHTA and CDR2 FQGNSA. This CDR3 has 14 residues. The CDR3 region is CASSLTPPVTEAFF. The DNA of the CDR3 is TGTGCCAGCAGCTTGACACCCCCGGTCACTGAAGCTTTCTTT.

The chain combines TRBV21-1 with TRBJ1-2; the table's D gene call, TRBD1, was not cross checked with the DNA. TRBV21-1 is reported as a pseudogene. The CDR3 has 16 amino acids. The CDR3 loop is CASSMTVNIDDYGYTF. CDR3 nucleotides: TGTGCCAGCAGCATGACAGTGAATATCGATGACTATGGCTACACCTTC.

This chain joins TRBV18 and TRBJ2-2; 7 bases are a match to TRBD1. From germline, CDR1 is KGHSH and CDR2 LQKENI. This CDR3 has 15 amino acids. The V gene end was trimmed by 3 bases and the J gene end by 5 bases; junction bases not matched to a gene: 6. The CDR3 loop is CASSPGTEFTGELFF. In nucleotides, the CDR3 is TGTGCCAGCTCACCGGGGACAGAGTTTACCGGGGAGCTGTTTTTT.

This clone was counted only a few times. The chain recombines TRBV27 with TRBJ1-6, with 10 bases identical to TRBD1. V was pared by 5 bases and J by 6 bases, with 13 bases of the junction left unmatched. Per germline, CDR1 MNHEY and CDR2 SMNVEV (reference sequence). The CDR3 spans 18 residues. For the CDR3, the DNA is TGTGCCAGCAGTCCCGGGACAGGGGCTCCCGGGGGTAATTCACCCCTCCACTTT. As protein: CASSPGTGAPGGNSPLHF.

This clone is a singleton in its sample. The J gene is TRBJ2-7, the V gene TRBV10-3; D ambiguous. V was clipped by 2 bases and J by 1 base, with 9 bases between them. From germline, CDR1 is ENHRY and CDR2 SYGVKD. This CDR3 contains 14 residues. The CDR3 reads CAISEQGGSYEQYF. In DNA, the CDR3 is TGTGCCATCAGTGAGCAAGGCGGATCCTACGAGCAGTACTTC.

The chain employs TRBV7-9 and TRBJ1-6; D gene ambiguous. Germline assignment: CDR1 SEHNR and CDR2 FQNEAQ (reference sequence). The CDR3 is 17 amino acids. Trimming took off 5 bases at V and 5 bases at J, with 19 bases between the two ends. The chain's CDR3 is CASSLPSLIQDNSPLHF. In DNA, the CDR3 is TGTGCCAGCAGCCTACCCTCCTTAATTCAGGATAATTCACCCCTCCACTTT.

The V gene is TRBV6-5, the J gene TRBJ1-2; weak D call: TRBD1 (5 bases). The germline V gene has CDR1 MNHEY and CDR2 SVGAGI. This CDR3 has 14 residues. With 7 bases removed from V and 3 bases from J, the gap between germline ends came to 15 bases. The CDR3, as DNA: TGTGCCAGCACCCTCGCGGGGGGGGACTATGGCTACACCTTC. Translating gives CASTLAGGDYGYTF.

The chain is built from TRBV27 and TRBJ1-2; 8 positions agree with TRBD1. The CDR3 is 13 amino acids. From germline, CDR1 is MNHEY and CDR2 SMNVEV (reference sequence). The J segment lost 8 bases and the V segment lost 6 bases, leaving 8 bases of the junction unmatched. The DNA for the CDR3 is TGTGCCAGCAGGCTCCAGGGGGCGGAGGGCTACACCTTC. This sequence encodes CASRLQGAEGYTF.

This sequence joins TRBV7-2 and TRBJ1-1; 7 bases are shared with TRBD1. There are 14 residues in the CDR3. V shed 5 bases, J shed 4 bases, and the junction held 7 bases outside the gene matches. In germline, CDR1 is SGHTA, CDR2 FQGNSA. CDR3 region: CASSLRPGGTEAFF. The CDR3 DNA sequence: TGTGCCAGCAGCCTTCGACCAGGGGGCACTGAAGCTTTCTTT. Looking up the rest from reference TRBV7-2 and TRBJ1-1 gives the full variable domain: GAGVSQSPSNKVTEKGKDVELRCDPISGHTALYWYRQSLGQGLEFLIYFQGNSAPDKSGLPSDRFSAERTGGSVSTLTIQRTQQEDSAVYLCASSLRPGGTEAFFGQGTRLTVV.

The rearrangement joins TRBV5-6 to TRBJ2-2; no firm D call. Germline assignment: CDR1 SGHDT and CDR2 YYEEEE. V was pared by 0 bases and J by 1 base, with 7 bases between. CDR3 length equals 15 residues. CDR3 in DNA: TGTGCCAGCAGCTTGGTAAGAGTGAACACCGGGGAGCTGTTTTTT. This translates into CASSLVRVNTGELFF.

This clone was found once. In DNA form, the CDR3 reads TGTGCCAGCAGCGAGGGAGGGGGAATAGGGAATACCGGGGAGCTGTTTTTT. This translates into CASSEGGGIGNTGELFF. The V gene is TRBV11-2, the J gene TRBJ2-2; D possibly corresponds to TRBD2 (7 bases). This CDR3 comprises 17 residues. Germline V gives CDR1 SGHAT, CDR2 FQNNGV. The V gene lost 5 bases and the J gene lost 5 bases, with 21 bases spanning the gap.